The 25 T cell receptor beta chains below come from one sample, sequenced in a study of T cell changes during pregnancy in multiple sclerosis. Sequenced by immunoSEQ multiplex PCR; TCRdb stores in-frame clones only, minus some. The table has fewer than 65,000 clones, around 91% seen once. The sequenced sample was peripheral blood, obtained in the third trimester of pregnancy. These receptors were collected from a female donor in good health, enrolled as a control in a pregnancy study.

This clone occurred once. The CDR3 reads CASSPGGVIRTEAFF. The CDR3 DNA is TGTGCCAGCAGCCCGGGGGGGGTTATTAGGACTGAAGCTTTCTTT. V and J are TRBV5-5 and TRBJ1-1; D might be TRBD1 (5 bases). Trimming removed 4 bases at V and 5 bases at J, with 18 bases between. CDR1 is SGHKS, CDR2 YYEKEE, per germline (reference sequence). The CDR3 is made up of 15 amino acids.

In nucleotides, the CDR3 is TGTGCCAGCAGGAGAGCGGGGGGTGGGGAGCAGTTCTTC. It specifies CASRRAGGGEQFF. The V gene is TRBV6-5, the J gene TRBJ2-1; 9 bases fit TRBD2. Losses at the gene ends were 6 bases for V and 10 bases for J; bases not matched to a gene: 7. Germline V gives CDR1 MNHEY, CDR2 SVGAGI. The CDR3 has 13 residues.

The genes are TRBV6-5 and TRBJ1-5; TRBD1 aligns across 11 bases. Germline lookup yields CDR1 MNHEY and CDR2 SVGAGI. J lost 6 bases, V lost 5 bases, and 6 bases had no gene match. The CDR3 has 15 residues. The CDR3 DNA reads TGTGCCAGCAGTCGCGGGACAGGGGGTTTTCAGCCCCAGCATTTT. Its protein product is CASSRGTGGFQPQHF.

The chain is built from TRBV5-1 and TRBJ1-3; D is perhaps TRBD1 (6 bases). Germline V gene lookup returns CDR1 SGHRS and CDR2 YFSETQ. V shed 4 bases and J shed 0 bases, with 11 bases lying between them. This CDR3 spans 15 amino acids. CDR3 DNA: TGCGCCAGCAGCGTGGGGGCCACCTCTGGAAACACCATATATTTT. Its translation: CASSVGATSGNTIYF.

This clone is a singleton in its sample. The chain joins TRBV18 to TRBJ1-2; the match to TRBD1 covers 11 bases. The CDR3 covers 15 residues. V trimming: 3 bases; J trimming: 8 bases; junction bases outside the gene matches: 8. The V gene's germline CDR1 is KGHSH and CDR2 LQKENI. The CDR3 loop reads CASSPLDRGPSGYTF. For the CDR3, the DNA is TGTGCCAGCTCACCCTTGGACAGGGGGCCATCCGGCTACACCTTC.

The chain joins TRBV29-1 to TRBJ2-7; no clear D gene. This CDR3 has 14 residues. V was cut by 5 bases and J by 0 bases, with 14 bases left in between. Germline CDR1 and CDR2: SQVTM and ANQGSEA. This CDR3 reads CSVSSRFSSYEQYF. For the CDR3, the DNA is TGCAGCGTTTCATCGAGGTTCAGCTCCTACGAGCAGTACTTC.

CDR3 in DNA: TGTGCCAGCAGCTCACAGGGGGACACTGAAGCTTTCTTT. Amino acid sequence: CASSSQGDTEAFF. This sequence joins TRBV7-8 and TRBJ1-1; the match to TRBD1 covers 8 bases. Unmatched junction bases numbered 1, after V lost 4 bases and J lost 3 bases. Germline CDR1 and CDR2: SGHVS and FQNEAQ. The CDR3 has 13 amino acids. The variable domain in full, with the rest retrieved from reference TRBV7-8 and TRBJ1-1, is GAGVSQSPRYKVAKRGQDVALRCDPISGHVSLFWYQQALGQGPEFLTYFQNEAQLDKSGLPSDRFFAERPEGSVSTLKIQRTQQEDSAVYLCASSSQGDTEAFFGQGTRLTVV.

The CDR3 bases are TGTGCCAGCACCCGGGACAGAACGAACCACGAGCAGTACTTC. It is translated as CASTRDRTNHEQYF. The chain employs TRBV2 and TRBJ2-7, with 7 nucleotides matching TRBD1. Germline values: CDR1 SNHLY, CDR2 FYNNEI. The CDR3 covers 14 residues. Trimming at V came to 7 bases and at J to 5 bases, leaving 11 bases not matched to a gene. The full variable domain, rest sourced from reference TRBV2 and TRBJ2-7, is EPEVTQTPSHQVTQMGQEVILRCVPISNHLYFYWYRQILGQKVEFLVSFYNNEISEKSEIFDDQFSVERPDGSNFTLKIRSTKLEDSAMYFCASTRDRTNHEQYFGPGTRLTVT.

The chain joins TRBV9 to TRBJ1-1, with 8 positions matching TRBD1. Germline loops: CDR1 SGDLS, CDR2 YYNGEE. The CDR3 totals 14 residues. The trim removed 4 bases at V and 4 bases at J, leaving 6 bases unmatched. The CDR3 here is CASSLTQGATEAFF. The CDR3 region has the DNA TGTGCCAGCAGCTTGACCCAGGGGGCCACTGAAGCTTTCTTT.

The rearrangement links TRBV27 to TRBJ2-6, with a tentative D call TRBD1 (5 bases). Germline V gene data show CDR1 as MNHEY and CDR2 as SMNVEV (reference sequence). This CDR3 region has 16 residues. Trimming shortened V by 4 bases and J by 0 bases, and 10 bases separated the two germline ends. This CDR3 reads CASSSFQGSGANVLTF. For the CDR3, the DNA is TGTGCCAGCAGTTCATTCCAGGGCTCTGGGGCCAACGTCCTGACTTTC. The whole variable domain, filled in from reference TRBV27 and TRBJ2-6, reads EAQVTQNPRYLITVTGKKLTVTCSQNMNHEYMSWYRQDPGLGLRQIYYSMNVEVTDKGDVPEGYKVSRKEKRNFPLILESPSPNQTSLYFCASSSFQGSGANVLTFGAGSRLTVL.

The rearrangement joins TRBV7-2 to TRBJ2-7; TRBD2 matches 10 bases. V trimming: 5 bases; J trimming: 0 bases; junction bases outside the gene matches: 1. Germline CDR1 is SGHTA and CDR2 is FQGNSA. This CDR3 has 14 amino acids. The CDR3 DNA follows: TGTGCCAGCAGCCCTAGCGGGGGCTCCTACGAGCAGTACTTC. It translates to CASSPSGGSYEQYF.

The gene calls are TRBV6-4 and TRBJ2-1; TRBD2 agrees at 11 bases. Looked up from germline, CDR1 is MRHNA and CDR2 is SNTAGT. The length of the CDR3 is 15 residues. The ends lost 3 bases at V and 6 bases at J; junction bases unmatched: 4. In DNA, the CDR3 is TGTGCCAGCAGTGAATCCCTAGCGGGAGGCAATGAGCAGTTCTTC. Amino acids: CASSESLAGGNEQFF.

The chain recombines TRBV7-9 with TRBJ1-3, with 9 bases lining up with TRBD1. CDR3 length: 17 residues. Germline CDR1 SEHNR, CDR2 FQNEAQ (reference sequence). J gave up 0 bases and V 5 bases, and 8 bases lay outside the gene matches. CDR3 amino acids: CASSDIRDRDSGNTIYF. In nucleotides, the CDR3 is TGTGCCAGCAGCGACATCCGGGACAGGGACTCTGGAAACACCATATATTTT.

V gene TRBV11-1 combines with J gene TRBJ1-5; perhaps TRBD1 as D (6 bases). The length of the CDR3 is 15 residues. The V gene's germline CDR1 is SGHAT and CDR2 FQDESV (reference sequence). V gave up 7 bases and J gave up 7 bases, with 20 bases separating them. CDR3 sequence: CASTPGTFSRQPQHF. The DNA for the CDR3 is TGTGCCAGCACCCCCGGGACATTTAGCAGACAGCCCCAGCATTTT.

The chain is built from TRBV28 and TRBJ1-5; 7 positions match TRBD1. Per germline, CDR1 MDHEN and CDR2 SYDVKM. The CDR3 covers 16 residues. After removal of 8 bases from V and 0 bases from J, the junction contained 10 bases not matched to a gene. The CDR3 DNA reads as TGTGCCAGCCGGGGTCAGGGGGAGTATAGCAATCAGCCCCAGCATTTT. This codes for CASRGQGEYSNQPQHF. Full variable domain (rest looked up from reference TRBV28 and TRBJ1-5): DVKVTQSSRYLVKRTGEKVFLECVQDMDHENMFWYRQDPGLGLRLIYFSYDVKMKEKGDIPEGYSVSREKKERFSLILESASTNQTSMYLCASRGQGEYSNQPQHFGDGTRLSIL.

The V and J genes are TRBV5-6 and TRBJ1-2; D perhaps matches TRBD1 (6 bases). The V end was cut by 4 bases, the J end by 4 bases, with 8 bases between. The germline V gene has CDR1 SGHDT and CDR2 YYEEEE. The CDR3 is made up of 12 amino acids. This CDR3 is CASSAQGYGYTF. The CDR3 DNA reads TGTGCCAGCAGCGCACAGGGCTATGGCTACACCTTC.

The chain has TRBV13 and TRBJ2-7, with 7 bases lining up with TRBD1. The trim removed 5 bases at V and 4 bases at J, leaving 11 bases unmatched. Germline loops: CDR1 PRHDT, CDR2 FYEKMQ (reference sequence). The CDR3 is made up of 15 amino acids. This CDR3 is CASSLLTGWGYEQYF. The CDR3 nucleotides read TGTGCCAGCAGCCTCCTGACAGGGTGGGGGTACGAGCAGTACTTC.

The chain employs TRBV5-6 and TRBJ2-5; TRBD2 is a possible D gene (6 bases). The CDR3 is 11 amino acids. V was clipped by 7 bases and J by 5 bases, with 9 bases between them. CDR1 is SGHDT, CDR2 YYEEEE, per germline. In DNA form, the CDR3 reads TGTGCCAGCTCCCGGGAGGAGACCCAGTACTTC. Translation gives CASSREETQYF.

V is TRBV11-2 and J is TRBJ1-1; TRBD1 agrees at 7 bases. Germline loops: CDR1 SGHAT, CDR2 FQNNGV. V shed 6 bases, J shed 2 bases, and the junction held 3 bases outside the gene matches. The CDR3 spans 13 residues. The CDR3 spells CASSPGGNTEAFF. CDR3 bases: TGTGCCAGCAGTCCAGGGGGAAACACTGAAGCTTTCTTT.

V and J are TRBV5-6 and TRBJ1-6; tentatively, D is TRBD1 (5 bases). The CDR3 has 16 residues. Germline V gene data show CDR1 as SGHDT and CDR2 as YYEEEE. The ends were cut back, 0 bases at V and 7 bases at J, with 14 bases in the middle. This CDR3 is CASSLERAGRNSPLHF. CDR3 bases: TGTGCCAGCAGCTTGGAACGGGCAGGGCGGAATTCACCCCTCCACTTT.

The rearrangement joins TRBV9 to TRBJ2-2; a weak D match, TRBD2 (6 bases). This CDR3 contains 18 residues. V was cut by 3 bases and J by 6 bases, with 24 bases left in between. Germline CDR1 is SGDLS and CDR2 is YYNGEE. The CDR3 sequence: CASSAGGQARSGPGELFF. CDR3 in DNA: TGTGCCAGCAGCGCCGGAGGGCAGGCGCGATCTGGGCCCGGGGAGCTGTTTTTT.

The chain is built from TRBV19 and TRBJ2-3; 7 bases are shared with TRBD2. V lost 0 bases, J lost 2 bases, and 8 bases stayed unmatched. CDR1 is LNHDA, CDR2 SQIVND, per germline (reference sequence). The CDR3 contains 17 residues. CDR3 loop: CASSIDEGGLVTDTQYF. CDR3 DNA sequence: TGTGCCAGTAGTATAGATGAAGGTGGACTAGTCACAGATACGCAGTATTTT.

J is TRBJ2-1 and V is TRBV19, with 7 positions matching TRBD2. The CDR3 is 14 amino acids. With 6 bases clipped from V and 7 bases from J, the junction kept 9 bases outside the gene matches. CDR1 is LNHDA and CDR2 is SQIVND in the germline V gene (reference sequence). The CDR3 region has the DNA TGTGCCAGTAGAGCGGGGCGTGGCTTAAATGAGCAGTTCTTC. The encoded protein is CASRAGRGLNEQFF. The full variable domain, rest sourced from reference TRBV19 and TRBJ2-1, is DGGITQSPKYLFRKEGQNVTLSCEQNLNHDAMYWYRQDPGQGLRLIYYSQIVNDFQKGDIAEGYSVSREKKESFPLTVTSAQKNPTAFYLCASRAGRGLNEQFFGPGTRLTVL.

The gene calls are TRBV7-3 and TRBJ2-3, with unresolved D. The V and J ends lost 3 bases and 1 base respectively, with 5 bases between them. The CDR3 runs to 13 residues. Germline CDR1 and CDR2: SGHTA and FQGTGA. The CDR3 sequence is CASSFTGTDTQYF. The DNA of the CDR3 is TGTGCCAGCAGCTTTACTGGCACAGATACGCAGTATTTT.

The J gene is TRBJ2-3, the V gene TRBV21-1; the D segment call TRBD2 is taken from the table without a DNA check. TRBV21-1 is a documented pseudogene. The CDR3 is 15 amino acids. The CDR3, as DNA: TGTGCCAGCAGCAATAGGGGACTCCCGCCAGATACGCAGTATTTT. Amino acid sequence: CASSNRGLPPDTQYF.